The sequence of this T cell receptor (beta chain) was determined in a study of immune characterization of retroperitoneal liposarcoma. MiXCR, applied by TCRdb to the PCR reads, yields one record per CDR3 protein. This table holds a few thousand distinct CDR3 sequences, over 35% found once. The CDR3 extends over 15 amino acids. Losses at the gene ends were 6 bases for V and 3 bases for J; bases not matched to a gene: 6. The germline CDR1 and CDR2 sequences are MNHEY and SVGAGI. Material: tumor tissue. This receptor was obtained from a male donor with retroperitoneal liposarcoma. The rearrangement joins TRBV6-5 to TRBJ2-5, with 11 bases fitting TRBD2. The CDR3 bases are TGTGCCAGCAGATACGTAGCGGGAGGGGAAGAGACCCAGTACTTC. This sequence encodes CASRYVAGGEETQYF.